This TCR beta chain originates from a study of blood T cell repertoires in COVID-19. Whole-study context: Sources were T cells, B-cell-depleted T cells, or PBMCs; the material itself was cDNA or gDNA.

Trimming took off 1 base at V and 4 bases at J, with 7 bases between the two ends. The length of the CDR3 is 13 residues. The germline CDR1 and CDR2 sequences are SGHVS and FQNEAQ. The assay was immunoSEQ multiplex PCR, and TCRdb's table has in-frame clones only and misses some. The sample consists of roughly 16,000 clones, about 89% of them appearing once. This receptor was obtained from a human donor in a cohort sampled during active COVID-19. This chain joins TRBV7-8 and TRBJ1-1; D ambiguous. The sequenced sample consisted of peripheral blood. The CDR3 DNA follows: TGTGCCAGCAGCTTAGAACCGAGCACTGAAGCTTTCTTT. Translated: CASSLEPSTEAFF.